Below, 20 T cell receptor beta chains from the same sample are listed, as sequenced in a study of blood T cell repertoires in COVID-19. Method: immunoSEQ multiplex PCR; TCRdb's copy keeps in-frame clones and lacks some. Of approximately 72,000 clones listed, approximately 89% are singletons. The sample comprised peripheral blood. These receptors were taken from a woman between 55 and 75 years old with acute or convalescent COVID-19.

This clone was counted once. The chain is built from TRBV29-1 and TRBJ1-1, with 9 bases lining up with TRBD1. This CDR3 is 12 amino acids long. The J segment lost 3 bases and the V segment lost 4 bases, leaving 0 bases of the junction unmatched. Germline CDR1 reads SQVTM; CDR2 reads ANQGSEA. CDR3 in amino acids: CSVGQGDTEAFF. CDR3 DNA: TGCAGCGTTGGACAGGGGGACACTGAAGCTTTCTTT.

V and J are TRBV2 and TRBJ1-2; 12 bases fit TRBD1. The CDR3 has 17 amino acids. Germline assignment: CDR1 SNHLY and CDR2 FYNNEI. V was pared by 1 base and J by 8 bases, with 11 bases of the junction left unmatched. The CDR3 nucleotides read TGTGCCAGCAGTGAAGGTTGGGGACAGGGGGCTTCCTCGGGCTACACCTTC. Translation: CASSEGWGQGASSGYTF.

The chain recombines TRBV11-2 with TRBJ2-5; 8 nucleotides match TRBD2. This CDR3 has 13 residues. V gave up 9 bases and J gave up 1 base; unmatched junction bases: 4. Germline CDR1 reads SGHAT; CDR2 reads FQNNGV. The CDR3 DNA reads as TGTGCCAGTGGAGCGGGGGTCCAAGAGACCCAGTACTTC. Protein sequence: CASGAGVQETQYF.

This chain connects TRBV19 to TRBJ1-1; D perhaps matches TRBD1 (5 bases). The germline gives CDR1 LNHDA, CDR2 SQIVND (reference sequence). V lost 10 bases and J lost 7, with 19 bases in between. The CDR3 spans 13 residues. The CDR3 sequence is CATSEGRSVEAFF. CDR3 DNA sequence: TGTGCCACCTCCGAGGGGAGGTCGGTTGAAGCTTTCTTT.

This clone came up a few times. The CDR3 DNA reads as TGTGCCAGCAGCCGAGCGACAGGGGCAGACGAAAAACTGTTTTTT. It translates to CASSRATGADEKLFF. The chain couples TRBV11-1 to TRBJ1-4; 8 bases line up with TRBD1. The CDR3 consists of 15 residues. With 5 bases clipped from V and 8 bases from J, the junction kept 10 bases outside the gene matches. CDR1 SGHAT and CDR2 FQDESV come from the germline V gene (reference sequence).

This clone occurred once. The V and J genes are TRBV9 and TRBJ1-2; 9 nucleotides match TRBD1. The CDR3 covers 15 residues. Germline V lookup: CDR1 SGDLS, CDR2 YYNGEE. The J segment lost 7 bases and the V segment lost 3 bases, leaving 10 bases of the junction unmatched. The DNA of the CDR3 is TGTGCCAGCAGCGAGGGTCCCGGGACAGGGTTTGGCTACACCTTC. Its protein is CASSEGPGTGFGYTF.

This CDR3 is CASSEFIGGNEQYF. The CDR3 DNA reads as TGTGCCAGCAGTGAATTCATAGGCGGAAACGAGCAGTACTTC. The chain couples TRBV6-1 to TRBJ2-7; D is uncertain. Trimming removed 2 bases from V and 5 bases from J, with 13 bases in between. Germline V lookup: CDR1 MNHNS, CDR2 SASEGT. CDR3 size: 14 residues.

This clone was detected once. The chain couples TRBV3-1 (or the pseudogene TRBV3-2) to TRBJ2-3; a weak D match, TRBD2 (6 bases). Looked up from germline, CDR1 is LGHDT and CDR2 is YNNKEL (reference sequence). V was cut by 2 bases and J by 1 base, with 10 bases left in between. The CDR3 is 15 amino acids. This chain's CDR3 is CASSQSGFGTDTQYF. For the CDR3, the DNA is TGTGCCAGCAGCCAAAGCGGGTTTGGCACAGATACGCAGTATTTT.

The V call is TRBV12-5, the J call TRBJ1-1, with TRBD1 identical over 7 bases. This CDR3 has 14 residues. With V trimmed by 5 bases and J by 1 base, 4 bases remained unmatched. CDR1 is LGHNT, CDR2 FRNRAP, per germline. CDR3 DNA sequence: TGTGCTAGTGGTACGGGACAGACGAACACTGAAGCTTTCTTT. Translated, it gives CASGTGQTNTEAFF.

The rearrangement joins TRBV29-1 to TRBJ1-5; TRBD1 agrees at 7 bases. This CDR3 has 14 amino acids. CDR1 and CDR2 (germline): SQVTM, ANQGSEA. V lost 4 bases to trimming and J lost 0 bases; unmatched junction nucleotides: 3. The CDR3 here is CSVVQGSSNQPQHF. In DNA form, the CDR3 reads TGCAGCGTTGTACAGGGGAGTAGCAATCAGCCCCAGCATTTT.

The chain carries TRBV9 and TRBJ2-1; 9 positions agree with TRBD2. CDR1 and CDR2 (germline): SGDLS, YYNGEE. The V segment lost 3 bases and the J segment 6 bases; nucleotides outside the gene matches: 7. This CDR3 contains 15 residues. CDR3 region: CASSAGLAFLNEQFF. The CDR3 DNA follows: TGTGCCAGCAGCGCGGGACTAGCCTTCCTCAATGAGCAGTTCTTC.

This chain connects TRBV7-9 to TRBJ1-1; the D is unclear. This CDR3 has 12 amino acids. CDR1 and CDR2 (germline): SEHNR, FQNEAQ (reference sequence). The ends were cut back, 1 base at V and 9 bases at J, with 9 bases in the middle. CDR3 DNA: TGTGCCAGCAGCTTAGTAGCGACCCAAGCTTTCTTT. Protein sequence: CASSLVATQAFF.

The rearrangement uses TRBV6-1 and TRBJ2-2; no reliable D call. Germline V gene lookup returns CDR1 MNHNS and CDR2 SASEGT. The CDR3 covers 14 residues. Between the trimmed V and J ends, which lost 1 base and 7 bases, there was a span of 10 bases. CDR3 nucleotides: TGTGCCAGCAGTGAAGGCCCCACGGGCGGGGAGCTGTTTTTT. Translated, it gives CASSEGPTGGELFF.

This sequence joins TRBV3-1 (or the pseudogene TRBV3-2) and TRBJ2-1; 8 bases fit TRBD1. The V and J ends lost 4 bases and 10 bases, in that order; junction bases with no gene match: 12. CDR1 is LGHDT, CDR2 YNNKEL, per germline (reference sequence). The CDR3 covers 15 residues. The CDR3 sequence is CASSLDRGPQSEQFF. As DNA, the CDR3 is TGTGCCAGCAGCCTAGACAGGGGCCCACAATCCGAGCAGTTCTTC.

The chain employs TRBV30 and TRBJ1-4; D is perhaps TRBD1 (6 bases). CDR1 is GTSNPN and CDR2 is SVGIG in the germline V gene (reference sequence). Trimming stripped 4 bases from V and 7 bases from J, with 10 bases between. The CDR3 sequence is 12 residues long. Here the CDR3 DNA reads TGTGCCTGGACCCGGGGGGCTGAAAAACTGTTTTTT. Translating gives CAWTRGAEKLFF.

The rearrangement links TRBV4-1 to TRBJ2-7; perhaps TRBD2 as D (5 bases). Germline V gives CDR1 MGHRA, CDR2 YSYEKL. V shed 0 bases and J shed 3 bases, with 9 bases lying between them. CDR3 length: 14 amino acids. CDR3 nucleotides: TGCGCCAGCAGCCAAGATGGAGAGGGCTACGAGCAGTACTTC. This translates into CASSQDGEGYEQYF.

The chain is built from TRBV5-1 and TRBJ1-2; 7 bases match TRBD1. The length of the CDR3 is 12 residues. Germline V lookup: CDR1 SGHRS, CDR2 YFSETQ. V lost 5 bases to trimming and J lost 4 bases; unmatched junction nucleotides: 2. The CDR3 DNA follows: TGCGCCAGCAGGGGACAGATCTATGGCTACACCTTC. Protein product: CASRGQIYGYTF.

The J gene is TRBJ2-7, the V gene TRBV7-9; D not resolved. V lost 4 bases and J lost 4, with 11 bases in between. The CDR3 is 13 amino acids. The germline V gene encodes CDR1 SEHNR and CDR2 FQNEAQ (reference sequence). Here the CDR3 reads CASSSPTLYEQYF. The CDR3 DNA follows: TGTGCCAGCAGCTCCCCTACGCTGTACGAGCAGTACTTC.

The chain employs TRBV24-1 and TRBJ2-2; D gene unclear. The V and J ends lost 4 bases and 4 bases respectively, with 6 bases between them. The CDR3 contains 13 residues. Looked up from germline, CDR1 is KGHDR and CDR2 is SFDVKD. CDR3 loop: CATSDSPTGELFF. In nucleotides, the CDR3 is TGTGCCACCAGTGACAGTCCCACCGGGGAGCTGTTTTTT.

The V call is TRBV2, the J call TRBJ1-5, with TRBD1 identical over 7 bases. The CDR3 totals 13 residues. CDR1 and CDR2 (germline): SNHLY, FYNNEI. The V and J ends lost 5 bases and 6 bases, in that order; junction bases with no gene match: 4. Here the CDR3 reads CASSLTGAQPQHF. The CDR3 nucleotides are TGTGCCAGCAGTCTTACAGGGGCTCAGCCCCAGCATTTT. The variable domain in full, completed from reference TRBV2 and TRBJ1-5, reads EPEVTQTPSHQVTQMGQEVILRCVPISNHLYFYWYRQILGQKVEFLVSFYNNEISEKSEIFDDQFSVERPDGSNFTLKIRSTKLEDSAMYFCASSLTGAQPQHFGDGTRLSIL.